The next 27 T cell receptor beta chains were all read from a single sample in a study of cytotoxic CD8 clonotypes in ibrutinib-treated CLL. Method: immunoSEQ multiplex PCR; TCRdb's copy keeps in-frame clones and lacks some. The table lists hundreds of thousands of clones, roughly 70% of them singletons. Sequencing was performed on PBMCs, taken after 24 months of ibrutinib treatment. The receptors shown here come from a human donor with chronic lymphocytic leukemia.

The chain has TRBV2 and TRBJ2-1, with D perhaps matching TRBD2 (6 bases). This CDR3 comprises 14 residues. Deletions cut 3 bases from V and 1 base from J, with 7 bases between. The germline gives CDR1 SNHLY, CDR2 FYNNEI. In DNA form, the CDR3 reads TGTGCCAGCAGTGAGACTAGATCCTACAATGAGCAGTTCTTC. Translation gives CASSETRSYNEQFF.

The chain recombines TRBV6-5 with TRBJ1-1; a weak D match, TRBD1 (5 bases). V lost 6 bases, J lost 0 bases, and 11 bases lay in between. CDR1 is MNHEY and CDR2 is SVGAGI in the germline V gene. The length of the CDR3 is 14 residues. Here the CDR3 reads CASRNRGVNTEAFF. In DNA, the CDR3 is TGTGCCAGCAGGAACCGGGGCGTGAACACTGAAGCTTTCTTT.

The gene calls are TRBV5-1 and TRBJ1-3; 7 nucleotides match TRBD1. This CDR3 is built from 16 residues. The junction had 3 bases not matched to a gene; V was cut back by 0 bases and J by 0 bases. The germline gives CDR1 SGHRS, CDR2 YFSETQ. CDR3 in amino acids: CASSLAGDSSGNTIYF. CDR3 nucleotides: TGCGCCAGCAGCTTGGCAGGGGACAGCTCTGGAAACACCATATATTTT.

Here the CDR3 reads CASSLRTSGAQETQYF. The CDR3 nucleotides are TGTGCCAGCTCACTTCGGACTAGCGGGGCCCAAGAGACCCAGTACTTC. The V and J genes are TRBV18 and TRBJ2-5, with TRBD2 matching 12 bases. This CDR3 comprises 16 residues. Per the germline V gene, CDR1 is KGHSH and CDR2 is LQKENI. The V gene end was trimmed by 4 bases and the J gene end by 1 base; junction bases not matched to a gene: 4.

This rearrangement joins TRBV4-2 to TRBJ2-7; tentatively, D is TRBD1 or TRBD2 (6 bases each). CDR1 and CDR2 (germline): LGHNA, YNFKEQ. Trimming stripped 0 bases from V and 3 bases from J, with 9 bases between. This CDR3 region has 14 residues. The CDR3 nucleotides read TGTGCCAGCAGCCAAGATGGGGGGCACTACGAGCAGTACTTC. Translation: CASSQDGGHYEQYF.

The rearrangement joins TRBV18 to TRBJ2-7, with TRBD1 identical over 10 bases. The CDR3 loop spans 16 amino acids. The trim removed 1 base at V and 3 bases at J, leaving 6 bases unmatched. The germline V gene has CDR1 KGHSH and CDR2 LQKENI. CDR3: CASSPLAGTGVYEQYF. The DNA of the CDR3 is TGTGCCAGCTCACCACTGGCCGGGACAGGGGTCTACGAGCAGTACTTC. The variable domain in full, with the rest retrieved from reference TRBV18 and TRBJ2-7, is NAGVMQNPRHLVRRRGQEARLRCSPMKGHSHVYWYRQLPEEGLKFMVYLQKENIIDESGMPKERFSAEFPKEGPSILRIQQVVRGDSAAYFCASSPLAGTGVYEQYFGPGTRLTVT.

This clone appeared a few times. This chain links TRBV4-2 with TRBJ2-7; D may be TRBD1 or TRBD2 (5 bases each). Germline lookup yields CDR1 LGHNA and CDR2 YNFKEQ. CDR3 size: 15 residues. The V and J ends lost 4 bases and 2 bases respectively, with 15 bases between them. The DNA of the CDR3 is TGTGCCAGCAGCCCCTTGGGACGGACCCCCTACGAGCAGTACTTC. This gives the protein CASSPLGRTPYEQYF.

The chain has TRBV18 and TRBJ1-5, with TRBD1 as a possible D gene (5 bases). Between the trimmed V and J ends, which lost 5 bases and 4 bases, there was a span of 9 bases. The CDR3 loop spans 13 amino acids. CDR1 and CDR2 from the germline V gene are KGHSH and LQKENI. The CDR3 DNA reads as TGTGCCAGCTCAGCCGGGGGGAATCAGCCCCAGCATTTT. It codes for CASSAGGNQPQHF.

The chain has TRBV20-1 and TRBJ1-1; no definite D call. Per the germline V gene, CDR1 is DFQATT and CDR2 is SNEGSKA (reference sequence). Trimming left V 0 bases short and J 7 bases short, with 6 bases between. There are 11 residues in the CDR3. CDR3: CSARDLSEAFF. The CDR3 region has the DNA TGCAGTGCTAGAGATTTGAGTGAAGCTTTCTTT.

This clone was seen a single time. The J gene is TRBJ1-3, the V gene TRBV15; no firm D call. With 0 bases removed from V and 7 bases from J, the gap between germline ends came to 13 bases. Germline lookup yields CDR1 LNHNV and CDR2 YYDKDF (reference sequence). This CDR3 contains 15 residues. The CDR3 loop reads CATSRDRAARNTIYF. The CDR3 bases are TGTGCCACCAGCAGAGATCGGGCAGCCCGGAACACCATATATTTT.

The chain couples TRBV14 to TRBJ2-1; D not resolved. The CDR3 loop spans 15 amino acids. Germline loops: CDR1 SGHDN, CDR2 FVKESK. Trimming took off 2 bases at V and 2 bases at J, with 10 bases between the two ends. CDR3 amino acids: CASSQQLGTYNEQFF. In DNA, the CDR3 is TGTGCCAGCAGCCAACAACTGGGGACCTACAATGAGCAGTTCTTC.

V gene TRBV27 combines with J gene TRBJ1-1; D gene uncertain. V shed 4 bases and J shed 3 bases, with 9 bases lying between them. The CDR3 totals 13 residues. Per germline, CDR1 MNHEY and CDR2 SMNVEV (reference sequence). DNA for the CDR3: TGTGCCAGCAGTTGGGGTCGTCACACTGAAGCTTTCTTT. Protein: CASSWGRHTEAFF.

The chain combines TRBV2 with TRBJ1-2; TRBD1 matches at 8 bases. The CDR3 loop spans 15 amino acids. Trimming took 6 bases from V and 1 from J; bases not matched to a gene: 7. CDR1 is SNHLY, CDR2 FYNNEI, per germline. The CDR3 nucleotides read TGTGCCAGCAGCGTAAGACAGGGGAGTAACTATGGCTACACCTTC. Translation gives CASSVRQGSNYGYTF.

The J gene is TRBJ1-1, the V gene TRBV6-5; tentative D call: TRBD1 (5 bases). The CDR3 spans 14 residues. V lost 5 bases and J 10 bases, leaving 20 bases between the germline ends. Per germline, CDR1 MNHEY and CDR2 SVGAGI. The CDR3 DNA sequence: TGTGCCAGCAGTGACCTAGGGACGTTTAAGGGAGCTTTCTTT. Its protein is CASSDLGTFKGAFF.

Turning to this clone: At the DNA level, this CDR3 is encoded by other sequences in the same sample as well. This rearrangement joins TRBV29-1 to TRBJ2-3, with TRBD1 as a possible D gene (5 bases). The CDR3 has 13 amino acids. V was pared by 5 bases and J by 1 base, with 10 bases between. Germline loops: CDR1 SQVTM, CDR2 ANQGSEA. The CDR3 sequence is CSVQGYGTDTQYF. CDR3 bases: TGCAGCGTTCAGGGTTACGGCACAGATACGCAGTATTTT.

This chain links TRBV29-1 with TRBJ2-7, with TRBD2 as a possible D gene (5 bases). Germline V CDR1 and CDR2: SQVTM, ANQGSEA. The CDR3 is made up of 12 amino acids. V was cut by 5 bases and J by 6 bases, with 14 bases left in between. The CDR3 DNA sequence: TGCAGCGTTCGGGGTTCGGGCGCCGAGCAGTACTTC. Protein product: CSVRGSGAEQYF.

This clone showed up just a few times. This chain uses TRBV18 with TRBJ1-3; D call uncertain. Germline CDR1 KGHSH, CDR2 LQKENI. With 0 bases removed from V and 1 base from J, the gap between germline ends came to 1 base. CDR3 length equals 13 residues. This CDR3 reads CASSPPSGNTIYF. The DNA for the CDR3 is TGTGCCAGCTCACCACCGTCTGGAAACACCATATATTTT.

This chain joins TRBV5-1 and TRBJ2-5; 9 positions agree with TRBD1. V trimming: 4 bases; J trimming: 4 bases; junction bases outside the gene matches: 5. The germline CDR1 and CDR2 sequences are SGHRS and YFSETQ. The CDR3 is 14 residues long. This CDR3 reads CASSPGTGSETQYF. Here the CDR3 DNA reads TGCGCCAGCAGCCCCGGGACAGGGTCAGAGACCCAGTACTTC.

The V call is TRBV9, the J call TRBJ2-2, with TRBD2 as a possible D gene (5 bases). CDR3 length: 14 residues. V was pared by 4 bases and J by 4 bases, with 11 bases between. The germline gives CDR1 SGDLS, CDR2 YYNGEE. The CDR3 nucleotides read TGTGCCAGCAGCCCTCGGACTTCCACCGGGGAGCTGTTTTTT. This translates into CASSPRTSTGELFF.

This rearrangement joins TRBV19 to TRBJ1-5; D gene uncertain. Germline V gene sequence: CDR1 LNHDA, CDR2 SQIVND (reference sequence). The germline V and J ends were trimmed by 5 bases and 5 bases, with 19 bases remaining between them. The CDR3 loop spans 16 amino acids. DNA for the CDR3: TGTGCCAGTAGTCCCCGGGCCCTCGATTCTTATCAGCCCCAGCATTTT. The encoded protein is CASSPRALDSYQPQHF. The whole variable domain, remainder taken from reference TRBV19 and TRBJ1-5, is DGGITQSPKYLFRKEGQNVTLSCEQNLNHDAMYWYRQDPGQGLRLIYYSQIVNDFQKGDIAEGYSVSREKKESFPLTVTSAQKNPTAFYLCASSPRALDSYQPQHFGDGTRLSIL.

The chain has TRBV5-8 and TRBJ1-5; D is ambiguous. CDR3 length: 14 amino acids. Per germline, CDR1 SGHTS and CDR2 YDEGEE. Trimming removed 0 bases at V and 0 bases at J, with 4 bases between. In nucleotides, the CDR3 is TGTGCCAGCAGCTTGGTGAATAGCAATCAGCCCCAGCATTTT. This translates into CASSLVNSNQPQHF.

The chain joins TRBV5-1 to TRBJ2-7; perhaps TRBD1 as D (6 bases). Germline lookup yields CDR1 SGHRS and CDR2 YFSETQ. Trimming removed 0 bases at V and 2 bases at J, with 9 bases between. This CDR3 has 14 amino acids. This CDR3 is CASSLDRATYEQYF. CDR3 coding DNA: TGCGCCAGCAGCTTGGACAGGGCAACCTACGAGCAGTACTTC.

J is TRBJ1-4 and V is TRBV11-2; D is perhaps TRBD1 (5 bases). The germline V and J ends were trimmed by 1 base and 8 bases, with 11 bases remaining between them. This CDR3 is 14 amino acids long. Germline CDR1 is SGHAT and CDR2 is FQNNGV. In nucleotides, the CDR3 is TGTGCCAGCAGCTTAGGGGGCCACGTCGAAAAACTGTTTTTT. Translation: CASSLGGHVEKLFF.

The chain is built from TRBV28 and TRBJ2-3; TRBD1 might be the D (6 bases). The CDR3 is 17 residues long. V lost 0 bases, J lost 2 bases, and 15 bases lay in between. Germline CDR1 and CDR2: MDHEN and SYDVKM. This chain's CDR3 is CASSLWGTTGPTDTQYF. CDR3 coding DNA: TGTGCCAGCAGTTTATGGGGGACAACAGGGCCCACAGATACGCAGTATTTT.

The chain is built from TRBV2 and TRBJ2-5; TRBD1 might be the D (5 bases). Germline V gene data show CDR1 as SNHLY and CDR2 as FYNNEI. Trimming stripped 7 bases from V and 5 bases from J, with 14 bases between. This CDR3 contains 13 residues. DNA for the CDR3: TGTGCCAGCACCCGCCTGGGGCGGGAGACCCAGTACTTC. It translates to CASTRLGRETQYF.

The chain combines TRBV25-1 with TRBJ2-1; D not certain. CDR1 is MGHDK and CDR2 is SYGVNS in the germline V gene. This CDR3 contains 12 residues. Deletions cut 1 base from V and 4 bases from J, with 2 bases between. The CDR3 sequence is CASSESYNEQFF. In DNA form, the CDR3 reads TGTGCCAGCAGTGAATCATACAATGAGCAGTTCTTC. Full variable domain (remainder filled in from reference TRBV25-1 and TRBJ2-1): EADIYQTPRYLVIGTGKKITLECSQTMGHDKMYWYQQDPGMELHLIHYSYGVNSTEKGDLSSESTVSRIRTEHFPLTLESARPSHTSQYLCASSESYNEQFFGPGTRLTVL.

This chain joins TRBV5-6 and TRBJ2-1, with TRBD1 matching 9 bases. The CDR3 covers 15 residues. Losses at the gene ends were 5 bases for V and 3 bases for J; bases not matched to a gene: 6. The germline gives CDR1 SGHDT, CDR2 YYEEEE. The CDR3 DNA reads TGTGCCAGCAGGGCCGGGACAGGGCTCTACAATGAGCAGTTCTTC. Translating it yields CASRAGTGLYNEQFF.